This TCR beta chain stems from a study of blood T cell repertoires in COVID-19. Across the study: Sites in the United States, Italy and Spain provided acute and convalescent COVID-19 samples. T cells, B-cell-depleted T cells, or PBMCs supplied cDNA or gDNA.

Authors' processing steps: Using reference gene primer amplification, nucleated cell counts were estimated. Assay: immunoSEQ multiplex PCR; the TCRdb copy retains only in-frame clones and omits some. V, J and clone size are taken as reported in that table, and D and trimming were inferred from the DNA itself. The table has some 190,000 clones, 75% to 90% seen once. V was shortened by 4 bases and J by 5 bases, with 14 bases between the two germline ends. The CDR3 is made up of 15 amino acids. Germline-derived CDR1 and CDR2 are SGHAT and FQNNGV. The TCR was taken from a man aged 55 to 70 with acute or convalescent COVID-19. This sequence joins TRBV11-2 and TRBJ2-2, with D perhaps TRBD2 (6 bases). The sequencing sample was made of peripheral blood. In DNA form, the CDR3 reads TGTGCCAGCAGCTCCATACGGGAGTGGACCGGGGAGCTGTTTTTT. Protein sequence: CASSSIREWTGELFF.